Each of the 10 T cell receptor beta chains below was sequenced from the same sample in a study of shared clonotypes between healthy human individuals. Here immunoSEQ multiplex PCR was the method, and the copy in TCRdb shows in-frame clones only, minus some. The sample has under 1,100,000 clones; 75% are singletons. The sample taken for sequencing was memory CD4+ T cells sorted from blood. As to subset: CD45RA-negative fraction. These receptors were collected from a man aged 18-30 years in good health.

The chain recombines TRBV21-1 with TRBJ2-7. TRBV21-1 is reported as a pseudogene. This CDR3 is built from 15 residues. Here the CDR3 reads CASSTPPGRIYEQYF. CDR3 coding DNA: TGTGCCAGCAGCACCCCCCCGGGACGGATCTACGAGCAGTACTTC.

The chain links TRBV29-1 to TRBJ2-1; D perhaps matches TRBD2 (6 bases). CDR3 length: 14 residues. From germline, CDR1 is SQVTM and CDR2 ANQGSEA. The ends were cut back, 3 bases at V and 9 bases at J, with 18 bases in the middle. The CDR3 here is CSVEGTSKSPEQFF. For the CDR3, the DNA is TGCAGCGTTGAGGGGACTTCAAAATCCCCTGAGCAGTTCTTC.

The chain combines TRBV11-3 with TRBJ1-1; possible D gene TRBD1, 5 bases. Deletions cut 5 bases from V and 5 bases from J, with 12 bases between. This CDR3 is 13 amino acids long. The germline V gene encodes CDR1 SGHNT and CDR2 YENEEA. CDR3 nucleotide sequence: TGTGCCAGCAGCGGAGCGGGGGGGACTGAAGCTTTCTTT. The encoded protein is CASSGAGGTEAFF.

The rearrangement joins TRBV5-4 to TRBJ1-1; no firm D call. Germline CDR1 is SGHNT and CDR2 is YYREEE (reference sequence). The CDR3 runs 14 residues. V shed 0 bases and J shed 0 bases, with 6 bases lying between them. CDR3 protein: CASSLGKMNTEAFF. The DNA of the CDR3 is TGTGCCAGCAGCTTGGGCAAGATGAACACTGAAGCTTTCTTT.

Worth noting for this clone: Distinct nucleotide sequences in the sample also encode this CDR3. The chain carries TRBV9 and TRBJ2-1, with unresolved D. Germline values: CDR1 SGDLS, CDR2 YYNGEE. V was shortened by 5 bases and J by 3 bases, with 6 bases between the two germline ends. This CDR3 is built from 12 residues. The CDR3 region has the DNA TGTGCCAGCAGTGCTAACTACAATGAGCAGTTCTTC. This translates into CASSANYNEQFF.

The CDR3 sequence: CASSRQGSQPQHF. The CDR3 coding sequence is TGTGCCAGCAGCCGGCAGGGAAGCCAGCCCCAGCATTTT. The chain carries TRBV5-4 and TRBJ1-5; a weak D match, TRBD1 (5 bases). This CDR3 is built from 13 residues. CDR1 is SGHNT, CDR2 YYREEE, per germline (reference sequence). The V end lost 4 bases, the J end lost 7 bases, and 12 bases lay between the germline ends.

The V call is TRBV6-4, the J call TRBJ2-1; 10 bases match TRBD2. CDR3 length: 14 amino acids. V lost 4 bases to trimming and J lost 7 bases; unmatched junction nucleotides: 4. CDR1 is MRHNA and CDR2 is SNTAGT in the germline V gene. In DNA, the CDR3 is TGTGCCAGCAGTGGAGCGGGAGGGTTGAATGAGCAGTTCTTC. Its protein product is CASSGAGGLNEQFF.

The chain joins TRBV18 to TRBJ1-3; D possibly corresponds to TRBD1 (5 bases). Germline loops: CDR1 KGHSH, CDR2 LQKENI. The CDR3 loop spans 15 amino acids. Trimming stripped 5 bases from V and 2 bases from J, with 13 bases between. CDR3 protein: CASSAGSGPGNTIYF. CDR3 sequence (DNA): TGTGCCAGCTCAGCAGGTTCGGGACCTGGAAACACCATATATTTT.

The V and J genes are TRBV19 and TRBJ2-3; D not certain. This CDR3 is built from 13 residues. CDR1 and CDR2 from the germline V gene are LNHDA and SQIVND (reference sequence). Deletions cut 3 bases from V and 2 bases from J, with 6 bases between. DNA for the CDR3: TGTGCCAGTAGTATCGGCCACACAGATACGCAGTATTTT. It specifies CASSIGHTDTQYF.

Concerning this clone: Other DNA variants within this sample encode the same CDR3. The rearrangement links TRBV7-2 to TRBJ2-4, with 7 bases fitting TRBD2. Losses at the gene ends were 5 bases for V and 1 base for J; bases not matched to a gene: 5. The V gene's germline CDR1 is SGHTA and CDR2 FQGNSA. The CDR3 covers 15 residues. The CDR3 sequence: CASSLWGGAKNIQYF. CDR3 nucleotides: TGTGCCAGCAGCCTCTGGGGGGGTGCCAAAAACATTCAGTACTTC. Supplemented by reference TRBV7-2 and TRBJ2-4, the full variable domain reads GAGVSQSPSNKVTEKGKDVELRCDPISGHTALYWYRQSLGQGLEFLIYFQGNSAPDKSGLPSDRFSAERTGGSVSTLTIQRTQQEDSAVYLCASSLWGGAKNIQYFGAGTRLSVL.